This TCR beta chain comes out of a study of cytomegalovirus exposure and HLA in healthy donors. Primers: 60 Vbeta forward and 13 Jbeta reverse. Here immunoSEQ multiplex PCR was the method, and the copy in TCRdb shows in-frame clones only, minus some. The table records some 190,000 clones, 70% to 85% of them present only once. This clone has more than one count but fewer than ten. The clonotype originates from a man younger than 35 in good health and CMV-seronegative. Sequencing was performed on PBMCs.

CDR3: CAISELGLARNTGELFF. CDR3 DNA sequence: TGTGCCATCAGTGAGTTGGGACTAGCCCGAAACACCGGGGAGCTGTTTTTT. The chain links TRBV10-3 to TRBJ2-2; 9 bases agree with TRBD2. Germline V gene data show CDR1 as ENHRY and CDR2 as SYGVKD. The CDR3 is made up of 17 amino acids. With 1 base clipped from V and 2 bases from J, the junction kept 5 bases outside the gene matches.